These 25 T cell receptor beta chains were sequenced from one sample in a study of blood T cells in healthy people across ages. The second PCR ran about 6 to 12 cycles with a sample-barcoded 5' primer and J-beta primers. Using its own MiXCR run on the 5' RACE reads, TCRdb lists one record per CDR3 protein. The sample gives about 1.4 million distinct CDR3 sequences, approximately 60% of which show up once; 5.5% to 8% is in the top ten. Sequencing used blood. The receptors come from a man aged 18 to 29 in good health.

The chain employs TRBV20-1 and TRBJ2-3; 9 bases align to TRBD2. The CDR3 runs to 15 residues. Germline CDR1 reads DFQATT; CDR2 reads SNEGSKA (reference sequence). V dropped 6 bases and J dropped 2; count of bases not matched to a gene: 9. The CDR3 loop reads CSASMGGRATDTQYF. Written as DNA, the CDR3 is TGCAGTGCCAGTATGGGCGGGAGGGCCACAGATACGCAGTATTTT.

The V gene is TRBV3-1, the J gene TRBJ2-7; D uncertain. CDR1 is LGHDT, CDR2 YNNKEL, per germline (reference sequence). Trimming shortened V by 1 base and J by 2 bases, and 12 bases separated the two germline ends. The length of the CDR3 is 15 residues. The chain's CDR3 is CASSQGRATAYEQYF. The DNA of the CDR3 is TGTGCCAGCAGCCAAGGTCGCGCCACCGCCTACGAGCAGTACTTC.

Worth noting for this clonotype: Here the CDR3 omits its conserved ending phenylalanine or tryptophan, so a read error is the likely source. J is TRBJ2-1 and V is TRBV4-1, with 8 bases that match TRBD2. The CDR3 spans 16 residues. Germline V gene data show CDR1 as MGHRA and CDR2 as YSYEKL. V lost 1 base and J lost 0; bases outside the gene matches: 2. For the CDR3, the DNA is TGCGCCAGCAGCCAAGGGCGGGGGGCCTCCTACAATGAGCAGTTCCTC. Translation: CASSQGRGASYNEQFL.

The chain recombines TRBV2 with TRBJ2-3; 9 bases agree with TRBD2. V was clipped by 5 bases and J by 3 bases; unmatched bases: 12. Germline V gene sequence: CDR1 SNHLY, CDR2 FYNNEI. CDR3 length: 17 residues. CDR3 nucleotide sequence: TGTGCCAGCAGTTTGCCGATTAGCGGGGGTTTTACAGATACGCAGTATTTT. Protein sequence: CASSLPISGGFTDTQYF. The full variable domain, its missing parts supplied by reference TRBV2 and TRBJ2-3, is EPEVTQTPSHQVTQMGQEVILRCVPISNHLYFYWYRQILGQKVEFLVSFYNNEISEKSEIFDDQFSVERPDGSNFTLKIRSTKLEDSAMYFCASSLPISGGFTDTQYFGPGTRLTVL.

The chain has TRBV12-3 or TRBV12-4 and TRBJ1-5, with D perhaps matching TRBD1 (5 bases). The CDR3 extends over 13 amino acids. V was cut by 5 bases and J by 3 bases, with 8 bases left in between. The CDR3 nucleotides are TGTGCCAGCAGTCGCAGGGTCAATCAGCCCCAGCATTTT. Translating gives CASSRRVNQPQHF.

The V call is TRBV12-1, the J call TRBJ2-1. TRBV12-1 is described as a pseudogene. This CDR3 has 11 amino acids. CDR3 sequence (DNA): TGTGCCAGCAGCTTTGAGGCAGAGCAGTTCTTC. Encoded protein: CASSFEAEQFF.

This CDR3 is CASSPRARNNSPLHF. CDR3 nucleotides: TGTGCCAGCAGCCCTCGGGCCAGGAATAATTCACCCCTCCACTTT. The V and J genes are TRBV12-3 or TRBV12-4 and TRBJ1-6; D is ambiguous. V was cut by 6 bases and J by 5 bases, with 14 bases left in between. The CDR3 covers 15 residues.

This clonotype was seen more than once but under ten times. CDR3 protein: CASSQDTTASVSTGELFF. CDR3 bases: TGCGCCAGCAGCCAAGATACCACCGCTAGCGTAAGCACCGGGGAGCTGTTTTTT. This chain connects TRBV4-3 to TRBJ2-2; D is possibly TRBD2 (6 bases). The V end lost 0 bases, the J end lost 4 bases, and 18 bases lay between the germline ends. This CDR3 is 18 amino acids long. Germline-derived CDR1 and CDR2 are LGHNA and YSLEER.

The chain is built from TRBV10-3 and TRBJ2-4, with 7 bases fitting TRBD1. J was trimmed by 13 bases and V by 6 bases; bases with no gene match: 9. This CDR3 is 12 amino acids long. The germline V gene encodes CDR1 ENHRY and CDR2 SYGVKD. CDR3 nucleotides: TGTGCCATCAGGCCAGGGGGTTCGGAGCAGTACTTC. Its protein is CAIRPGGSEQYF.

This chain joins TRBV4-2 and TRBJ2-3; D unresolved. The CDR3 extends over 11 amino acids. Germline CDR1 LGHNA, CDR2 YNFKEQ. V lost 3 bases and J 6 bases, leaving 4 bases between the germline ends. CDR3 bases: TGTGCCAGCAGCCAGCGGGATACGCAGTATTTT. It specifies CASSQRDTQYF.

This clonotype has only a few counts. The rearrangement links TRBV7-2 to TRBJ2-5; 16 bases line up with TRBD2. The CDR3 runs 15 residues. V lost 5 bases to trimming and J lost 9 bases; unmatched junction nucleotides: 6. The germline V gene encodes CDR1 SGHTA and CDR2 FQGNSA. The CDR3 loop reads CASSPEGLAGGAQYF. The CDR3 region has the DNA TGTGCCAGCAGCCCCGAGGGACTAGCGGGGGGGGCCCAGTACTTC. Filled out from reference TRBV7-2 and TRBJ2-5, the complete variable domain reads GAGVSQSPSNKVTEKGKDVELRCDPISGHTALYWYRQSLGQGLEFLIYFQGNSAPDKSGLPSDRFSAERTGGSVSTLTIQRTQQEDSAVYLCASSPEGLAGGAQYFGPGTRLLVL.

This clonotype was found a few times. In DNA form, the CDR3 reads TGTGCCAGCAGTTTATTCCAAGGAATGAACACTGAAGCTTTCTTT. It yields the protein CASSLFQGMNTEAFF. This sequence joins TRBV12-3 or TRBV12-4 and TRBJ1-1; no firm D call. This CDR3 spans 15 amino acids. V was cut by 2 bases and J by 0 bases, with 10 bases left in between.

Comment on this clonotype: An end of the junction differs from the germline gene, which may be a read error. The rearrangement joins TRBV29-1 to TRBJ2-5; D uncertain. The CDR3 is made up of 11 amino acids. Germline V gene lookup returns CDR1 SQVTM and CDR2 ANQGSEA. Here the CDR3 DNA reads TGCAGCGTTCAGCCCGTAGAGACCCGGTACTTC. This gives the protein CSVQPVETRYF. The variable domain in full, with the rest retrieved from reference TRBV29-1 and TRBJ2-5, is SAVISQKPSRDICQRGTSLTIQCQVDSQVTMMFWYRQQPGQSLTLIATANQGSEATYESGFVIDKFPISRPNLTFSTLTVSNMSPEDSSIYLCSVQPVETRYFGPGTRLLVL.

The chain couples TRBV12-3 or TRBV12-4 to TRBJ2-7, with D unclear. The CDR3 is 13 amino acids. The V end was cut by 4 bases, the J end by 2 bases, with 9 bases between. The CDR3 sequence: CASSCAGAYEQYF. In DNA, the CDR3 is TGTGCCAGCAGTTGTGCCGGAGCCTACGAGCAGTACTTC.

The chain has TRBV20-1 and TRBJ2-1, with TRBD2 matching over 11 bases. V lost 3 bases, J lost 5 bases, and 15 bases stayed unmatched. This CDR3 region has 18 residues. CDR1 and CDR2 (germline): DFQATT, SNEGSKA (reference sequence). CDR3 in DNA: TGCAGTGCTAGCGGGGGTGGGGTGGGGACTAGCGGAAACAATGAGCAGTTCTTC. This sequence encodes CSASGGGVGTSGNNEQFF.

The chain carries TRBV6-5 and TRBJ2-4; D is possibly TRBD1 (6 bases). The germline V and J ends were trimmed by 8 bases and 3 bases, with 14 bases remaining between them. Germline V gives CDR1 MNHEY, CDR2 SVGAGI. This CDR3 has 14 amino acids. For the CDR3, the DNA is TGTGCCAGCGCACCGTTGGACAGCAAAAACATTCAGTACTTC. Protein product: CASAPLDSKNIQYF.

J is TRBJ1-2 and V is TRBV10-2, with D maybe TRBD1 (6 bases). Germline V gene lookup returns CDR1 WSHSY and CDR2 SAAADI. This CDR3 is 13 amino acids long. The V and J ends lost 3 bases and 3 bases respectively, with 8 bases between them. The CDR3 DNA reads as TGCGCCAGCAGTGATTACAGGGACTATGGCTACACCTTC. Translation: CASSDYRDYGYTF.

The sample holds a few counts of this clonotype. The gene calls are TRBV7-6 and TRBJ2-1; maybe TRBD2 (5 bases). Germline V gives CDR1 SGHVS, CDR2 FNYEAQ. V lost 1 base to trimming and J lost 10 bases, with 14 bases between them. This CDR3 has 14 residues. This CDR3 is CASSLGVTSGEQFF. The CDR3 coding sequence is TGTGCCAGCAGCTTAGGGGTAACAAGCGGCGAGCAGTTCTTC.

The table lists this clonotype with many counts. The chain links TRBV7-9 to TRBJ2-7; 7 bases fit TRBD2. With V trimmed by 5 bases and J by 3 bases, 4 bases remained unmatched. CDR3 length: 13 residues. Germline CDR1 reads SEHNR; CDR2 reads FQNEAQ (reference sequence). CDR3 loop: CASSPGGDYEQYF. The CDR3 coding sequence is TGTGCCAGCAGCCCGGGGGGAGACTACGAGCAGTACTTC. Full variable domain (rest looked up from reference TRBV7-9 and TRBJ2-7): DTGVSQNPRHKITKRGQNVTFRCDPISEHNRLYWYRQTLGQGPEFLTYFQNEAQLEKSRLLSDRFSAERPKGSFSTLEIQRTEQGDSAMYLCASSPGGDYEQYFGPGTRLTVT.

The chain uses TRBV7-9 and TRBJ2-5; perhaps TRBD2 as D (6 bases). CDR1 is SEHNR, CDR2 FQNEAQ, per germline (reference sequence). The V end was cut by 2 bases, the J end by 2 bases, with 15 bases between. The CDR3 sequence is 16 residues long. CDR3 sequence reads: CASSLIGRRGQETQYF. CDR3 DNA: TGTGCCAGCAGCTTAATAGGTCGGAGGGGACAAGAGACCCAGTACTTC.

The chain has TRBV10-3 and TRBJ1-3; maybe TRBD1 (6 bases). Trimming left V 11 bases short and J 0 bases short, with 14 bases between. The CDR3 spans 14 residues. The germline gives CDR1 ENHRY, CDR2 SYGVKD. This chain's CDR3 is CAVGRDNSGNTIYF. DNA of the CDR3: TGTGCCGTCGGACGGGACAACTCTGGAAACACCATATATTTT.

V is TRBV5-8 and J is TRBJ2-5, with D maybe TRBD1 (5 bases). Trimming removed 3 bases at V and 7 bases at J, with 16 bases between. Germline CDR1 and CDR2: SGHTS and YDEGEE. The CDR3 length is 14 residues. The DNA of the CDR3 is TGTGCCAGCAGCTCTAAAGGACCGCAGGGGACCCAGTACTTC. Its protein is CASSSKGPQGTQYF.

There are a few counts of this clonotype. The V and J genes are TRBV6-6 and TRBJ2-3; D unresolved. Germline V gene sequence: CDR1 MNHNY, CDR2 SVGAGI (reference sequence). Trimming stripped 5 bases from V and 3 bases from J, with 18 bases between. The length of the CDR3 is 16 residues. The chain's CDR3 is CASSPSELGLTDTQYF. In nucleotides, the CDR3 is TGTGCCAGCAGTCCCTCGGAGTTAGGCTTAACAGATACGCAGTATTTT.

The rearrangement joins TRBV11-2 to TRBJ2-5, with a possible D match to TRBD2 (6 bases). V shed 0 bases and J shed 7 bases, with 12 bases lying between them. This CDR3 has 14 amino acids. Germline lookup yields CDR1 SGHAT and CDR2 FQNNGV. Written as DNA, the CDR3 is TGTGCCAGCAGCTTAGATATCGGGAGTGGGACCCAGTACTTC. Translation: CASSLDIGSGTQYF.

The J gene is TRBJ2-1, the V gene TRBV10-3; a weak D match, TRBD2 (6 bases). Germline V gives CDR1 ENHRY, CDR2 SYGVKD. V dropped 8 bases and J dropped 7 bases, with 12 bases sitting between them. The CDR3 is made up of 12 amino acids. The CDR3, as DNA: TGTGCCATCGGCTCGGCGGGGAATGAGCAGTTCTTC. Its translation: CAIGSAGNEQFF.